This entry describes one T cell receptor (beta chain). Its antigen is not known. This specimen belongs to a study of T cell repertoires in cytomegalovirus infection. Study details: Shared public TCR beta signatures pointed to both CMV infection and a matching HLA type. Whole-study results and caveats: Predominance within the ex vivo response was attributable to HLA-C-restricted CMV-specific TCR beta clonotypes. The study identified carriers of CMV plus the relevant HLA from cumulative public TCR beta family frequency.

The germline gives CDR1 LNHDA, CDR2 SQIVND (reference sequence). CDR3 length: 15 amino acids. The V segment lost 9 bases and the J segment 3 bases; nucleotides outside the gene matches: 13. TCRdb reanalysed the reads using MiXCR and keeps one entry per CDR3 protein. The table shows under 200,000 distinct CDR3 sequences, with roughly 9% occurring only once. Material for sequencing was PBMCs. The chain recombines TRBV19 with TRBJ1-1, with TRBD1 matching over 7 bases. The receptor comes from a human donor in good health (CMV status not recorded). Some clones in this sample may be carry-over from other donors' samples. The CDR3 DNA is TGTGCCAGCCTAGACCACAGGGGCAGGCACACTGAAGCTTTCTTT. This gives the protein CASLDHRGRHTEAFF.